These 24 T cell receptor beta chains were all obtained from the same sample, sequenced in a study of blood T cell repertoires in COVID-19. Profiling relied on immunoSEQ multiplex PCR, and the TCRdb table lists in-frame clones only, not all of them. Of around 380,000 clones detected, approximately 89% appear once; the ten largest clones hold roughly 1.4%. Sequencing was carried out using PBMCs or T cells enriched from blood (not recorded which). The receptors come from a man aged 25-45 years who had recovered from COVID-19.

The chain combines TRBV9 with TRBJ1-6, with D tentatively TRBD1 (5 bases). Germline values: CDR1 SGDLS, CDR2 YYNGEE. V was pared by 0 bases and J by 1 base, with 8 bases between. The CDR3 has 16 amino acids. The CDR3, as DNA: TGTGCCAGCAGCGTAGACGGGGGGTCCTATAATTCACCCCTCCACTTT. This translates into CASSVDGGSYNSPLHF. Full variable domain (remainder filled in from reference TRBV9 and TRBJ1-6): DSGVTQTPKHLITATGQRVTLRCSPRSGDLSVYWYQQSLDQGLQFLIQYYNGEERAKGNILERFSAQQFPDLHSELNLSSLELGDSALYFCASSVDGGSYNSPLHFGNGTRLTVT.

This sequence joins TRBV28 and TRBJ1-1, with 8 positions matching TRBD1. Per germline, CDR1 MDHEN and CDR2 SYDVKM. The CDR3 is 15 residues long. V dropped 5 bases and J dropped 6; count of bases not matched to a gene: 11. CDR3 in DNA: TGTGCCAGCAGTAACCCCTACAGGGGGGACCCTGAAGCTTTCTTT. Translating it yields CASSNPYRGDPEAFF.

The rearrangement uses TRBV10-3 and TRBJ1-2; TRBD1 aligns across 7 bases. The germline V gene has CDR1 ENHRY and CDR2 SYGVKD. The CDR3 spans 13 residues. The V segment lost 4 bases and the J segment 5 bases; nucleotides outside the gene matches: 4. CDR3 nucleotides: TGTGCCATCAGTGTTCGGACAGGATATGGCTACACCTTC. It translates to CAISVRTGYGYTF.

The J gene is TRBJ1-1, the V gene TRBV7-9; 8 bases agree with TRBD1. Looked up from germline, CDR1 is SEHNR and CDR2 is FQNEAQ (reference sequence). The ends lost 5 bases at V and 5 bases at J; junction bases unmatched: 13. This CDR3 has 16 residues. CDR3 protein: CASSLTATGVRTEAFF. CDR3 nucleotide sequence: TGTGCCAGCAGCCTTACCGCGACAGGGGTGAGGACTGAAGCTTTCTTT. The variable domain in full, completed from reference TRBV7-9 and TRBJ1-1, reads DTGVSQNPRHKITKRGQNVTFRCDPISEHNRLYWYRQTLGQGPEFLTYFQNEAQLEKSRLLSDRFSAERPKGSFSTLEIQRTEQGDSAMYLCASSLTATGVRTEAFFGQGTRLTVV.

DNA for the CDR3: TGCGCCAGCAGCGGGGACGGGGGGAACTATGGCTACACCTTC. Its translation is CASSGDGGNYGYTF. This chain connects TRBV5-1 to TRBJ1-2; a possible D gene is TRBD1 (5 bases). The CDR3 length is 14 residues. Germline V gene lookup returns CDR1 SGHRS and CDR2 YFSETQ. Trimming removed 4 bases at V and 2 bases at J, with 12 bases between. The full variable domain, completed using reference TRBV5-1 and TRBJ1-2, is KAGVTQTPRYLIKTRGQQVTLSCSPISGHRSVSWYQQTPGQGLQFLFEYFSETQRNKGNFPGRFSGRQFSNSRSEMNVSTLELGDSALYLCASSGDGGNYGYTFGSGTRLTVV.

The chain combines TRBV11-3 with TRBJ2-2; tentatively, D is TRBD2 (6 bases). The CDR3 covers 16 residues. Trimming shortened V by 3 bases and J by 1 base, and 12 bases separated the two germline ends. Germline loops: CDR1 SGHNT, CDR2 YENEEA. CDR3 in amino acids: CASSLFSGVNTGELFF. CDR3 sequence (DNA): TGTGCCAGCAGCTTGTTTTCGGGGGTGAACACCGGGGAGCTGTTTTTT.

V usage is TRBV5-1 and J usage is TRBJ2-6, with TRBD1 matching 9 bases. The CDR3 extends over 19 amino acids. Germline loops: CDR1 SGHRS, CDR2 YFSETQ. V lost 4 bases to trimming and J lost 0 bases; unmatched junction nucleotides: 11. CDR3 DNA: TGCGCCAGCAGCCACAACCCCGGGACAGGGCTCTCTGGGGCCAACGTCCTGACTTTC. Translated, it gives CASSHNPGTGLSGANVLTF. Combining the CDR3 with reference TRBV5-1 and TRBJ2-6 gives the whole variable domain KAGVTQTPRYLIKTRGQQVTLSCSPISGHRSVSWYQQTPGQGLQFLFEYFSETQRNKGNFPGRFSGRQFSNSRSEMNVSTLELGDSALYLCASSHNPGTGLSGANVLTFGAGSRLTVL.

This clone was counted a single time. The rearrangement uses TRBV5-1 and TRBJ1-2; TRBD1 matches 8 bases. With V trimmed by 4 bases and J by 2 bases, 7 bases remained unmatched. Germline values: CDR1 SGHRS, CDR2 YFSETQ. The CDR3 covers 15 residues. The CDR3 nucleotides read TGCGCCAGCAGCCAGACAGGGGATCGCAACTATGGCTACACCTTC. It specifies CASSQTGDRNYGYTF.

This clone was detected once. The chain employs TRBV19 and TRBJ1-4; D call uncertain. Germline loops: CDR1 LNHDA, CDR2 SQIVND (reference sequence). The CDR3 extends over 18 amino acids. V was shortened by 1 base and J by 3 bases, with 18 bases between the two germline ends. Here the CDR3 reads CASSIGGFGDEANEKLFF. The CDR3 DNA reads as TGTGCCAGTAGTATAGGAGGGTTCGGGGATGAGGCTAATGAAAAACTGTTTTTT.

The chain uses TRBV30 and TRBJ1-1; D may be TRBD1 (5 bases). Trimming took off 5 bases at V and 0 bases at J, with 7 bases between the two ends. Germline assignment: CDR1 GTSNPN and CDR2 SVGIG (reference sequence). The length of the CDR3 is 12 residues. CDR3 sequence (DNA): TGTGCCTGGGCAGGGATGAACACTGAAGCTTTCTTT. Protein product: CAWAGMNTEAFF.

The rearrangement joins TRBV3-1 (or the pseudogene TRBV3-2) to TRBJ1-1; a weak D match, TRBD1 (6 bases). From germline, CDR1 is LGHDT and CDR2 YNNKEL (reference sequence). Between the trimmed V and J ends, which lost 4 bases and 1 base, there was a span of 10 bases. CDR3 length: 14 residues. In nucleotides, the CDR3 is TGTGCCAGCAGCCGGACAGCTAAGAACACTGAAGCTTTCTTT. This encodes CASSRTAKNTEAFF.

V usage is TRBV6-5 and J usage is TRBJ1-5, with D possibly matching TRBD1 (5 bases). This CDR3 is built from 14 residues. The V end lost 5 bases, the J end lost 3 bases, and 11 bases lay between the germline ends. Germline V gives CDR1 MNHEY, CDR2 SVGAGI. The CDR3 sequence: CASSTTGFNQPQHF. The CDR3 DNA sequence: TGTGCCAGCAGTACAACAGGCTTCAATCAGCCCCAGCATTTT.

The chain uses TRBV6-5 and TRBJ1-1; D is uncertain. Trimming removed 7 bases at V and 8 bases at J, with 14 bases between. Germline V CDR1 and CDR2: MNHEY, SVGAGI. The CDR3 loop spans 12 amino acids. CDR3 region: CASKESGQEAFF. DNA for the CDR3: TGTGCCAGCAAGGAGTCCGGCCAAGAAGCTTTCTTT.

V gene TRBV29-1 combines with J gene TRBJ1-1; D is unresolved. Per the germline V gene, CDR1 is SQVTM and CDR2 is ANQGSEA. With 5 bases removed from V and 8 bases from J, the gap between germline ends came to 15 bases. The CDR3 sequence is 12 residues long. The CDR3 region has the DNA TGCAGCGTTCGGAATCCCGCGGAAGAAGCTTTCTTT. Residues: CSVRNPAEEAFF.

This clone appeared a single time. The chain joins TRBV6-5 to TRBJ2-7; D call uncertain. The V gene's germline CDR1 is MNHEY and CDR2 SVGAGI. The CDR3 spans 13 residues. Trimming took off 5 bases at V and 3 bases at J, with 11 bases between the two ends. DNA for the CDR3: TGTGCCAGCAGTCCCACTGCGGTCTACGAGCAGTACTTC. Translating gives CASSPTAVYEQYF.

The V call is TRBV7-9, the J call TRBJ1-6; 7 bases line up with TRBD1. V shed 2 bases and J 13 bases; nucleotides not matched to a gene: 8. Looked up from germline, CDR1 is SEHNR and CDR2 is FQNEAQ (reference sequence). There are 14 residues in the CDR3. Here the CDR3 reads CASSLNRGASPLHF. CDR3 coding DNA: TGTGCCAGCAGCTTAAACAGGGGAGCCTCGCCCCTCCACTTT.

The V gene is TRBV30, the J gene TRBJ2-3; 8 bases map to TRBD2. The CDR3 consists of 13 residues. Germline lookup yields CDR1 GTSNPN and CDR2 SVGIG (reference sequence). Trimming cost V 5 bases and J 4 bases; bases outside gene matches: 5. This chain's CDR3 is CAWERGPADTQYF. Here the CDR3 DNA reads TGTGCCTGGGAGCGGGGGCCGGCAGATACGCAGTATTTT.

The chain joins TRBV27 to TRBJ2-5; a possible D gene is TRBD2 (5 bases). Germline V lookup: CDR1 MNHEY, CDR2 SMNVEV (reference sequence). The CDR3 is 15 residues long. Trimming stripped 3 bases from V and 1 base from J, with 12 bases between. The chain's CDR3 is CASSFSRVAQETQYF. The CDR3 DNA reads as TGTGCCAGCAGTTTCTCGAGGGTCGCCCAAGAGACCCAGTACTTC.

CDR3 sequence: CASSPGQEMNTEAFF. The CDR3 DNA reads as TGCGCCAGCAGCCCGGGACAGGAGATGAACACTGAAGCTTTCTTT. The chain combines TRBV5-1 with TRBJ1-1; 8 nucleotides align to TRBD1. CDR1 is SGHRS, CDR2 YFSETQ, per germline. V was pared by 4 bases and J by 0 bases, with 5 bases of the junction left unmatched. The CDR3 length is 15 residues.

The rearrangement uses TRBV27 and TRBJ1-1, with D possibly matching TRBD1 (6 bases). The ends were cut back, 2 bases at V and 5 bases at J, with 12 bases in the middle. The CDR3 consists of 14 residues. Per germline, CDR1 MNHEY and CDR2 SMNVEV (reference sequence). The CDR3 region has the DNA TGTGCCAGCAGTTTAGGGCAGGGGCGAACTGAAGCTTTCTTT. Translation gives CASSLGQGRTEAFF.

The chain combines TRBV30 with TRBJ1-1; 7 bases match TRBD1. The ends lost 3 bases at V and 1 base at J; junction bases unmatched: 5. The CDR3 is made up of 14 amino acids. Germline V gene sequence: CDR1 GTSNPN, CDR2 SVGIG (reference sequence). For the CDR3, the DNA is TGTGCCTGGAGGGCCGGGACAGCGAACACTGAAGCTTTCTTT. It translates to CAWRAGTANTEAFF.

The rearrangement links TRBV6-5 to TRBJ1-1; D unclear. This CDR3 has 12 amino acids. Trimming took 0 bases from V and 10 from J, leaving 9 bases between them. The germline gives CDR1 MNHEY, CDR2 SVGAGI. CDR3 nucleotide sequence: TGTGCCAGCAGTTACTCGGAGACTCCAGCTTTCTTT. It yields the protein CASSYSETPAFF.

The chain employs TRBV5-1 and TRBJ2-5; 7 bases map to TRBD2. V dropped 4 bases and J dropped 0; count of bases not matched to a gene: 6. The CDR3 runs to 15 residues. CDR1 is SGHRS and CDR2 is YFSETQ in the germline V gene. The CDR3 sequence: CASSPGTTYQETQYF. CDR3 sequence (DNA): TGCGCCAGCAGCCCGGGGACTACCTACCAAGAGACCCAGTACTTC. The full variable domain, completed using reference TRBV5-1 and TRBJ2-5, is KAGVTQTPRYLIKTRGQQVTLSCSPISGHRSVSWYQQTPGQGLQFLFEYFSETQRNKGNFPGRFSGRQFSNSRSEMNVSTLELGDSALYLCASSPGTTYQETQYFGPGTRLLVL.

This chain connects TRBV18 to TRBJ1-2; D is ambiguous. Trimming pared 0 bases from V and 2 bases from J, leaving 13 bases between. Germline V gene data show CDR1 as KGHSH and CDR2 as LQKENI. CDR3 size: 16 residues. The CDR3 here is CASSPPVGAGNYGYTF. The CDR3 DNA sequence: TGTGCCAGCTCACCACCGGTAGGCGCGGGCAACTATGGCTACACCTTC. The full variable domain, its missing parts supplied by reference TRBV18 and TRBJ1-2, is NAGVMQNPRHLVRRRGQEARLRCSPMKGHSHVYWYRQLPEEGLKFMVYLQKENIIDESGMPKERFSAEFPKEGPSILRIQQVVRGDSAAYFCASSPPVGAGNYGYTFGSGTRLTVV.